Detailed here is one TCR beta chain. Its target is unknown. Of the isolated RNA, all was reverse transcribed, and so the sequenced material was expressed TCRB transcripts. Profiled with immunoSEQ multiplex PCR; TCRdb holds only in-frame clones, not every one. Counted here are roughly 240,000 clones, 14% occurring once; the ten biggest clones make up about 0.026%. This record comes from a study of beta chain features in type 1 diabetes. Notes on the study in general: Naive, central memory and regulatory TCRB repertoires appeared more similar among patients than healthy donors. It was not settled here whether HLA type affects TCRB rearrangement.

The V gene end was trimmed by 4 bases and the J gene end by 3 bases; junction bases not matched to a gene: 11. The CDR3 runs to 17 residues. CDR1 is SEHNR, CDR2 FQNEAQ, per germline (reference sequence). The chain employs TRBV7-9 and TRBJ2-3; 9 bases are shared with TRBD2. Source material: naive CD4+ T cells from blood. The sequence came from a woman aged 40 to 49 in good health. The CDR3 reads CASSSTPGLAGTDTQYF. In DNA form, the CDR3 reads TGTGCCAGCAGCTCAACCCCGGGACTAGCCGGTACAGATACGCAGTATTTT.